This T cell receptor (beta chain) was found in a study of PD-1 blockade in classical Hodgkin lymphoma. Study results and caveats: A reduction in baseline TCR diversity was reportedly seen in newly diagnosed patients relative to healthy donors. The baseline diversity of complete responders showed similarity to that of newly diagnosed patients.

There are 15 residues in the CDR3. Germline V lookup: CDR1 MNHEY, CDR2 SVGAGI. V gave up 6 bases and J gave up 4 bases; unmatched junction bases: 9. Noted time point: cycle 4 day 1 (C4D1), after more than five weeks of nivolumab. Relapse was seen in all patients after autologous stem cell transplantation, and brentuximab vedotin exposure was variable. The best responses consisted of complete response, partial response or progressive disease. Produced via immunoSEQ multiplex PCR; TCRdb's table is partial and in-frame only. The table includes roughly 100,000 clones, just over 90% detected once. Comments on this clone: What it binds is not known.

The sequence was obtained from a human donor with classical Hodgkin lymphoma. The sample consisted of peripheral blood mononuclear cells (PBMCs), taken before the fourth cycle of nivolumab. The chain recombines TRBV6-5 with TRBJ2-1; 7 nucleotides agree with TRBD2. The CDR3 coding sequence is TGTGCCAGCAGCCTCGTGGGGGAGGGTTACAATGAGCAGTTCTTC. Protein product: CASSLVGEGYNEQFF.